This T cell receptor (beta chain) stems from a study of regulatory T cells in long-lasting Graves disease. Points from the study as a whole: Persistent cases of Graves' showed reduced TCR diversity relative to newly diagnosed patients.

CDR3-region Arm-PCR and iRepertoire HTBI primers produced the TCR beta libraries. Authors' processing steps: Identification across samples found fewer than 65 TRBV and some 15 TRBJ segments. TCRdb passed the multiplex PCR reads through MiXCR, listing each CDR3 protein once. It is TCRdb's table, rather than the study itself, that gives the V and J calls and clone size. The sample shows 200,000 to 250,000 distinct CDR3 sequences, around 20% of them seen only once. The CDR3 extends over 15 amino acids. V lost 4 bases and J lost 2; bases outside the gene matches: 6. Germline V CDR1 and CDR2: LGHDT, YNNKEL (reference sequence). Time point reported: newly diagnosed GD, antithyroid drugs for less than 3 months. PBMC RNA served as the TCR library source. EDTA tubes received about 9.2 milliliters of collected peripheral blood. Regarding this clonotype: Its antigen is undetermined.

This specimen was peripheral blood mononuclear cells (PBMCs), taken at new diagnosis, from a patient treated with antithyroid drugs. The chain is built from TRBV3-1 and TRBJ2-5; TRBD2 aligns across 8 bases. This sequence was found in a female donor with Graves disease. The CDR3 here is CASSRYSGTQETQYF. The CDR3 DNA reads TGTGCCAGCAGCCGATATAGCGGGACTCAAGAGACCCAGTACTTC.